This record covers a single TCR beta chain. This clonotype was seen ten or more times. Its antigen is currently not known. Base qualities are not recorded, but no much larger clone differs from it by a single base. Library method: multiplex PCR. The instrument was an Illumina HiSeq 4000. CDR3 regions were amplified by Arm-PCR with iRepertoire HTBI primers to construct TCR beta libraries. Gel purification was performed on PCR products prior to sequencing. Concerning the study's data processing: Gene usage analysis of CDR3 amino acid clonotypes used the approximately 62 TRBV and 14 to 15 TRBJ segments found across samples. COPE and FqMerger were used to merge filtered high-quality paired reads into contigs. BLAST was used to align contigs to IMGT TRBV, TRBD and TRBJ reference genes, with CDR3 defined following IMGT. Any clonotype with a frequency above 0.1% was counted as a highly expanded clone. Shannon entropy served as the measure of repertoire diversity, while the Gini coefficient captured V-J evenness. A clonotype found in more than one individual was treated as public. Through fastp at Q25 and MiXCR, TCRdb rebuilt clones from the public reads, retaining in-frame beta chains. When rows share a CDR3 protein, they turn into one entry using the most common DNA and genes. V and J calls and clone size were set by TCRdb, not the authors. For this sample there are 500,000 or so distinct CDR3 sequences; 15% to 20% appear just once. The ten biggest clones cover 12% of the sample.

What this sample's time point label stands for: newly diagnosed GD, antithyroid drugs for less than 3 months. RNA was extracted from PBMCs in TRIzol for both TCR sequencing and RNA sequencing. Graves' disease was diagnosed according to American Thyroid Association guidelines. Patients were recruited from an endocrinology department in Xi'an, China. Each patient gave 7.5 to 10 milliliters of peripheral blood, collected in an EDTA anticoagulant tube. Ficoll Paque Plus density gradient separation was used to isolate PBMCs, and no further T cell sorting was done. An Agilent 2100 Bioanalyzer and agarose gel were used to assess RNA quality, and a NanoDrop 2000 was used to measure RNA concentration. These data belong to a study of regulatory T cells in long-lasting Graves disease (dated by TCRdb to the early 2020s). About the study as a whole: Antithyroid drugs had been taken for less than 3 months by newly diagnosed Graves' disease patients. This study used TCR sequencing and RNA sequencing of peripheral blood to compare persistent Graves' disease patients against newly diagnosed Graves' disease patients. The study was registered as a clinical trial and conducted in China. A total of approximately 35 samples were covered by TCR sequencing, comprising approximately 13 persistent and 20 or so newly diagnosed Graves' disease patients.

V and J are trimmed by 7 bases and 5 bases, and the gene matches miss 12 bases of the junction. From its cysteine to its phenylalanine, the CDR3 spans 16 amino acids. CDR3 DNA is the only sequence kept; it has 48 bases, read in frame from the first base. The study at large found these results: The study examined only peripheral blood because the primary lesion, thyroid tissue, could not be accessed. Sequencing and analysis were restricted to the TCR beta chain. Persistent Graves' disease patients showed lower TCR Shannon entropy and fewer highly expanded clones than newly diagnosed patients, suggesting clonal expansion. A larger number of public clonotypes was shared among persistent patients (around 2,500) than among newly diagnosed patients (approximately 930). TRBV28, TRBJ1-2 and TRBJ2-5 were preferentially used in persistent disease, while TRBV20-1 and TRBJ2-1 were favored in newly diagnosed disease. The authors noted that the small sample size was a limitation that may lower accuracy.

This same sample was also taken into another study, of T cells in Graves' hyperthyroidism and ophthalmopathy. That second publication adds: Graves' hyperthyroidism was defined as stable when no progression to ophthalmopathy occurred over 18 months of follow-up. Hyperthyroidism patients were newly diagnosed, with disease duration under 2 months, and aged 18 to 65 years. The study excluded patients with uncontrolled infections, other autoimmune diseases, pregnancy or lactation. Diagnoses were established on the basis of clinical symptoms, serum thyroxine and TRAb, thyroid ultrasound, and orbital computed tomography. The first round of RT-PCR for the TCR CDR3 was performed with the HTBI primer set and the Qiagen OneStep RT-PCR kit. Most expanded thyroid clonotypes (frequency above 0.001) were also detected in blood, a finding suggesting that blood repertoires may reflect thyroid immune responses. A model built on a 13 V-J signature distinguished ophthalmopathy from stable hyperthyroidism, reaching about 89% sensitivity and around 82% specificity in cross-validation and 80%/75% in testing. In validation, the model predicted progression to ophthalmopathy with over 60% sensitivity and approximately 72% specificity, a median of approximately 6.7 months before onset. A discovery cohort of about 96 patients, approximately 44 with Graves' ophthalmopathy and 55 to 65 with stable Graves' hyperthyroidism, was used to find distinguishing TCR V-J signatures. Prospective prediction of ophthalmopathy was tested in an independent validation cohort of under 20 hyperthyroidism patients and some 17 patients who later progressed to ophthalmopathy. The 100 discovery patients were randomly split 7:3 into training and test sets. In addition, the study compared T-cell repertoires in thyroid tissue and in blood from roughly 6 Graves' hyperthyroidism patients. Once sampling was done, hyperthyroidism patients were given methimazole at a starting dose of 30 mg daily, whereas ophthalmopathy patients were given high-dose intravenous methylprednisolone. A second multiplex PCR round built the libraries, followed by size selection and purification. The libraries were sequenced on an Illumina HiSeq2000 using paired-end 100 bp reads. Raw data were processed with SOAPnuke, discarding reads with adapters, uncalled bases, mean Phred below 15, or no exact constant-primer or identifier match. High-quality paired reads were merged with COPE v1.2.5, and unique nucleotide sequences were defined as clonotypes. Clonotypes were aligned to IMGT TRBV, TRBD and TRBJ reference segments using MiTCR v1.1. Only V-J combinations with frequency above 0.0001, covering about 99% of repertoires, were analysed. The TCS score was defined as the ratio of F50 (clonal expansion) to E x V (chaos), calculated using BLOSUM62-based TCRdist between CDR3 peptides within each V-J. Welch's t-statistics and random forest reduced around 510 V-J features to 10 to 15, which were used in a naive Bayes classifier (R e1071). No statistical method was used to set the sample size in advance, and investigators knew the group allocation. According to the paper, TCR Vbeta CDR3 sequencing was carried out on 135 peripheral blood samples, which came from some 41 ophthalmopathy, 75 to 80 hyperthyroidism and approximately 17 progressor patients.

The specimen comprised peripheral blood mononuclear cells (PBMCs), sampled at new diagnosis, from a patient treated with antithyroid drugs. This receptor chain uses TRBV12-3 or TRBV12-4 and TRBJ1-1; the central 11 bases match TRBD1. This TCR derives from a man aged 35-49 years with Graves disease. Donor details come from another sample of the same person, matched by shared clones. The CDR3 in this case is CASIPDRGRFITEAFF. In nucleotide form, the sequence is TGTGCCAGCATCCCGGACAGGGGGCGATTTATTACTGAAGCTTTCTTT.